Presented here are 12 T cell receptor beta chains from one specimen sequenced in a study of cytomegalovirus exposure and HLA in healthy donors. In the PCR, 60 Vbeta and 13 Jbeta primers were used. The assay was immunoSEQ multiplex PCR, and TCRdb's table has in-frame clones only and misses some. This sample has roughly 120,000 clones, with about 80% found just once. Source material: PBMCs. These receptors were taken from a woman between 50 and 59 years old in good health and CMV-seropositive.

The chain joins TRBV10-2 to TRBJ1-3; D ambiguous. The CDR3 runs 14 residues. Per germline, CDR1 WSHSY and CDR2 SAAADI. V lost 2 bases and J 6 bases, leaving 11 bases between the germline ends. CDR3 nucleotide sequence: TGCGCCAGCAGTGAGAGCCAGGCTCAAAACACCATATATTTT. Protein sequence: CASSESQAQNTIYF.

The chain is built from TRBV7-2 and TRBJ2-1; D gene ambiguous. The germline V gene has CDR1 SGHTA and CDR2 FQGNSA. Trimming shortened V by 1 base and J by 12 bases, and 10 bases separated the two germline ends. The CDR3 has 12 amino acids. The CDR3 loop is CASSLVSRGQFF. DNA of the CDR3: TGTGCCAGCAGCTTAGTGTCCAGAGGGCAGTTCTTC. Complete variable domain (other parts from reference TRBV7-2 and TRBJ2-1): GAGVSQSPSNKVTEKGKDVELRCDPISGHTALYWYRQSLGQGLEFLIYFQGNSAPDKSGLPSDRFSAERTGGSVSTLTIQRTQQEDSAVYLCASSLVSRGQFFGPGTRLTVL.

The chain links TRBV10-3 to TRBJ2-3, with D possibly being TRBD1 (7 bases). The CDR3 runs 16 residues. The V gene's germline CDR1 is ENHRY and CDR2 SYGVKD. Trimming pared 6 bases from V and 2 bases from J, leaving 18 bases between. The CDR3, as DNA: TGTGCCATCAGCCTCGGACTAACAGGGGTCACAGATACGCAGTATTTT. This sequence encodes CAISLGLTGVTDTQYF.

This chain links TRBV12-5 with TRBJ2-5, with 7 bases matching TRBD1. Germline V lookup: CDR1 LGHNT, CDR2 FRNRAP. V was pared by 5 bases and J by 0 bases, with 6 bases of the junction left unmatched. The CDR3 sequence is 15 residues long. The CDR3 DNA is TGTGCTAGTGGTACAGGGGTTAGCTACCAAGAGACCCAGTACTTC. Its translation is CASGTGVSYQETQYF.

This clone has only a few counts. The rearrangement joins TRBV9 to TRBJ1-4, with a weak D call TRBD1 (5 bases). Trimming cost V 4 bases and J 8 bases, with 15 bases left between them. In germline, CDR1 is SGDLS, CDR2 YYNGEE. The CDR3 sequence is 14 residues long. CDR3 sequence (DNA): TGTGCCAGCAGCCCGCGCGGGGGAGGGGAAAAACTGTTTTTT. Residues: CASSPRGGGEKLFF.

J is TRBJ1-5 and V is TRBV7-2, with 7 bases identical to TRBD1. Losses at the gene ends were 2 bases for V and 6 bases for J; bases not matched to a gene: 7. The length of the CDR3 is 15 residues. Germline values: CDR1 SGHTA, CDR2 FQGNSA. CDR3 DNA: TGTGCCAGCAGCTTATATGAGGGGGCAAGTCAGCCCCAGCATTTT. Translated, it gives CASSLYEGASQPQHF.

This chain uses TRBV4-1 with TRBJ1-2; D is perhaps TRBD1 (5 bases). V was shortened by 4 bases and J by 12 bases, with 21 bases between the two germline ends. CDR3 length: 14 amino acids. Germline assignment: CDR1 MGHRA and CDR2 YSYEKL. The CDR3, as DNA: TGCGCCAGCAGCCGCCTCCCCCTTGGGGACTCCAACACCTTC. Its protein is CASSRLPLGDSNTF.

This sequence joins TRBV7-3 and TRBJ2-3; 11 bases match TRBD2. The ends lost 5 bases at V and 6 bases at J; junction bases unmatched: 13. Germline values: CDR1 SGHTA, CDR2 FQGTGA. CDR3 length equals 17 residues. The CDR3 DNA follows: TGTGCCAGCAGCCCGGGGGCTAGCGGGAGGTCACGGGATACGCAGTATTTT. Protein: CASSPGASGRSRDTQYF. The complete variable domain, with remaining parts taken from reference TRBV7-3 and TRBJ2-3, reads GAGVSQTPSNKVTEKGKYVELRCDPISGHTALYWYRQSLGQGPEFLIYFQGTGAADDSGLPNDRFFAVRPEGSVSTLKIQRTERGDSAVYLCASSPGASGRSRDTQYFGPGTRLTVL.

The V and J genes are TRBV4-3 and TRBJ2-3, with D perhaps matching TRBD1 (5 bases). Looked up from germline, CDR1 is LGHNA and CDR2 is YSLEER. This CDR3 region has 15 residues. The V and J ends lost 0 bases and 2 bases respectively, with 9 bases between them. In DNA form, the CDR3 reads TGCGCCAGCAGCCAAGATTCCAGGGACACAGATACGCAGTATTTT. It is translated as CASSQDSRDTDTQYF.

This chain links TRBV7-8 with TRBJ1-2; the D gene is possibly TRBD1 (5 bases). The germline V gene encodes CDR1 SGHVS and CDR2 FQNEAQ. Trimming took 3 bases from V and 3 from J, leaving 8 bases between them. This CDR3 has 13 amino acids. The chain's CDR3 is CASSLGGDYGYTF. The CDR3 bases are TGTGCCAGCAGCTTGGGAGGGGACTATGGCTACACCTTC.

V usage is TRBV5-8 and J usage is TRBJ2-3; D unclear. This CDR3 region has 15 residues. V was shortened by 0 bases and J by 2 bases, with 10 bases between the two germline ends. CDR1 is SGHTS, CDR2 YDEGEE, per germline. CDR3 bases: TGTGCCAGCAGCTTGGCCTTAGTGCCCACAGATACGCAGTATTTT. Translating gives CASSLALVPTDTQYF. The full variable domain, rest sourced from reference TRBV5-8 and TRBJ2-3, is EAGVTQSPTHLIKTRGQQATLRCSPISGHTSVYWYQQALGLGLQFLLWYDEGEERNRGNFPPRFSGRQFPNYSSELNVNALELEDSALYLCASSLALVPTDTQYFGPGTRLTVL.

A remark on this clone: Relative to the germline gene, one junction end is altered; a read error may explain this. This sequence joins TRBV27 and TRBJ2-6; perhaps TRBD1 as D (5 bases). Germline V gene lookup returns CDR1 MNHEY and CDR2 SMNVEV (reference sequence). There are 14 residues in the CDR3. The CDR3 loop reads CASNRAVGANGLTF. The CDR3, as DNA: TGTGCCAGCAACCGGGCGGTAGGGGCCAACGGCCTGACTTTC.